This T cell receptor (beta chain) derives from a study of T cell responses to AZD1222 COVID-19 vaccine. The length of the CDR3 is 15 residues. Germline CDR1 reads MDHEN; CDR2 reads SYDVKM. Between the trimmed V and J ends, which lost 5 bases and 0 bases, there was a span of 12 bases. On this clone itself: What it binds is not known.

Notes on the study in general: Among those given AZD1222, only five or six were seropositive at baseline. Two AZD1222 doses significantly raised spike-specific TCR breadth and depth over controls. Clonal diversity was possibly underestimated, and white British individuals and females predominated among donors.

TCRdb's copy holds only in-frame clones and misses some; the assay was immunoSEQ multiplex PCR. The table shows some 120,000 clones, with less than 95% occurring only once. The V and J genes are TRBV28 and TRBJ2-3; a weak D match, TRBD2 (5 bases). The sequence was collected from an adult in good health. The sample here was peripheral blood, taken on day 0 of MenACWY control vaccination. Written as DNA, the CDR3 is TGTGCCAGCAGTGGGTCACTAGACAGCACAGATACGCAGTATTTT. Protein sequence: CASSGSLDSTDTQYF. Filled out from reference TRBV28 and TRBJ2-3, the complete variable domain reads DVKVTQSSRYLVKRTGEKVFLECVQDMDHENMFWYRQDPGLGLRLIYFSYDVKMKEKGDIPEGYSVSREKKERFSLILESASTNQTSMYLCASSGSLDSTDTQYFGPGTRLTVL.